This record covers a single T cell receptor beta chain. CDR3 length: 15 amino acids. Germline lookup yields CDR1 LNHDA and CDR2 SQIVND (reference sequence). V was clipped by 5 bases and J by 5 bases, with 15 bases between them. Only in-frame clones appear in the TCRdb table, and some are missing; sequencing was by immunoSEQ multiplex PCR. The sample shows about 210,000 clones, more than 75% of them seen only once. These data belong to a study of blood T cell repertoires in COVID-19. J is TRBJ1-4 and V is TRBV19, with D possibly matching TRBD1 (5 bases). This TCR came from a woman in her sixties with COVID-19, enrolled during active disease. Source material: peripheral blood. CDR3 DNA sequence: TGTGCCAGTAGTTCCCCGGCAGGGCCGAATGAAAAACTGTTTTTT. This sequence encodes CASSSPAGPNEKLFF. Together with reference TRBV19 and TRBJ1-4, the CDR3 gives the full variable domain: DGGITQSPKYLFRKEGQNVTLSCEQNLNHDAMYWYRQDPGQGLRLIYYSQIVNDFQKGDIAEGYSVSREKKESFPLTVTSAQKNPTAFYLCASSSPAGPNEKLFFGSGTQLSVL.